This entry lists 22 T cell receptor beta chains sequenced from one sample in a study of OX40 agonist ivuxolimab in advanced cancers. Assay used: immunoSEQ multiplex PCR; TCRdb lists only in-frame clones, some missing. The sample consists of 65,000 to 100,000 clones, approximately 86% of them appearing once. Source: CD4+ or CD8+ T cells sorted from blood, taken in a trial of the OX40 agonist ivuxolimab. The receptors originated from an adult with an advanced solid tumor such as melanoma, head and neck, liver or kidney cancer.

The gene calls are TRBV30 and TRBJ2-7; D may be TRBD1 (6 bases). The CDR3 has 13 amino acids. Germline CDR1 GTSNPN, CDR2 SVGIG (reference sequence). Trimming took off 1 base at V and 5 bases at J, with 12 bases between the two ends. CDR3 protein: CAWSGNRDNEQYF. The CDR3 DNA is TGTGCCTGGAGTGGGAACAGGGACAACGAGCAGTACTTC.

The chain has TRBV2 and TRBJ2-6; 14 bases agree with TRBD2. Germline CDR1 and CDR2: SNHLY and FYNNEI. The CDR3 sequence is 17 residues long. V trimming: 6 bases; J trimming: 2 bases; junction bases outside the gene matches: 3. The CDR3 nucleotides are TGTGCCAGCAGCGGACTAGCGGGAGGAGCTGGGGCCAACGTCCTGACTTTC. Its translation is CASSGLAGGAGANVLTF.

The genes are TRBV4-2 and TRBJ2-5; either TRBD1 or TRBD2 may fit D (5 bases each). Germline CDR1 LGHNA, CDR2 YNFKEQ. Trimming stripped 3 bases from V and 3 bases from J, with 11 bases between. This CDR3 is 14 amino acids long. CDR3 amino acids: CASSQGTRKETQYF. CDR3 in DNA: TGTGCCAGCAGCCAGGGGACCAGGAAAGAGACCCAGTACTTC.

This clone was recorded once. V and J are TRBV5-4 and TRBJ1-2; 9 bases fit TRBD1. Germline V gene data show CDR1 as SGHNT and CDR2 as YYREEE (reference sequence). There are 14 residues in the CDR3. Germline trimming cut 4 bases from V and 8 bases from J; bases unmatched to any gene: 9. The DNA of the CDR3 is TGTGCCAGCAGCGGAACAGGGGGCCAGAACGGCTACACCTTC. The encoded protein is CASSGTGGQNGYTF.

V and J are TRBV10-3 and TRBJ1-1; 7 nucleotides match TRBD1. The V gene end was trimmed by 6 bases and the J gene end by 5 bases; junction bases not matched to a gene: 6. The CDR3 runs to 13 residues. Germline V gene data show CDR1 as ENHRY and CDR2 as SYGVKD. In nucleotides, the CDR3 is TGTGCCATCAGCGACAGGGTAGGGACTGAAGCTTTCTTT. Translating it yields CAISDRVGTEAFF.

The rearrangement uses TRBV5-6 and TRBJ2-7; unclear D gene. This CDR3 region has 13 residues. Germline V gives CDR1 SGHDT, CDR2 YYEEEE. V was trimmed by 4 bases and J by 6 bases, leaving 14 bases between them. CDR3 bases: TGTGCCAGCAGCCACAACCTAGTCTCCGAGCAGTACTTC. It specifies CASSHNLVSEQYF.

The chain employs TRBV5-1 and TRBJ2-7, with 9 bases matching TRBD1. V trimming: 1 base; J trimming: 6 bases; junction bases outside the gene matches: 5. Germline V gene lookup returns CDR1 SGHRS and CDR2 YFSETQ. This CDR3 is 14 amino acids long. The CDR3 sequence is CASSLSQGAGEQYF. In DNA, the CDR3 is TGCGCCAGCAGCTTGTCACAGGGGGCAGGCGAGCAGTACTTC.

The V call is TRBV14, the J call TRBJ2-7, with D uncertain. Germline lookup yields CDR1 SGHDN and CDR2 FVKESK. The length of the CDR3 is 12 residues. Trimming pared 3 bases from V and 1 base from J, leaving 4 bases between. CDR3 DNA sequence: TGTGCCAGCAGCCAGGTTTCCTACGAGCAGTACTTC. Protein product: CASSQVSYEQYF.

The chain carries TRBV9 and TRBJ2-2; unclear D gene. Germline V gene lookup returns CDR1 SGDLS and CDR2 YYNGEE. The ends were cut back, 1 base at V and 7 bases at J, with 11 bases in the middle. This CDR3 is 14 amino acids long. CDR3 amino acids: CASSVLSVGGELFF. CDR3 in DNA: TGTGCCAGCAGCGTATTGAGTGTGGGCGGGGAGCTGTTTTTT.

The V and J genes are TRBV7-3 and TRBJ1-1; D unclear. V dropped 2 bases and J dropped 1 base, with 11 bases sitting between them. Germline V gives CDR1 SGHTA, CDR2 FQGTGA. The CDR3 length is 15 residues. CDR3 nucleotides: TGTGCCAGCAGCTTATACAGACCTCCGAACACTGAAGCTTTCTTT. Its protein product is CASSLYRPPNTEAFF.

The chain has TRBV7-2 and TRBJ1-3; D is perhaps TRBD1 (5 bases). CDR1 is SGHTA and CDR2 is FQGNSA in the germline V gene. The CDR3 has 15 residues. V lost 1 base and J 0 bases, leaving 7 bases between the germline ends. Here the CDR3 reads CASSLVQGSGNTIYF. The CDR3 bases are TGTGCCAGCAGCTTAGTGCAGGGCTCTGGAAACACCATATATTTT.

CDR3 nucleotides: TGTGCCTGGAGTTACAGGAGCAATCAGCCCCAGCATTTT. This translates into CAWSYRSNQPQHF. The chain couples TRBV30 to TRBJ1-5; tentatively, D is TRBD1 (5 bases). The CDR3 consists of 13 residues. V dropped 2 bases and J dropped 1 base, with 6 bases sitting between them. Germline loops: CDR1 GTSNPN, CDR2 SVGIG (reference sequence).

J is TRBJ2-7 and V is TRBV27, with TRBD2 identical over 9 bases. The trim removed 4 bases at V and 6 bases at J, leaving 10 bases unmatched. CDR1 MNHEY and CDR2 SMNVEV come from the germline V gene (reference sequence). The CDR3 length is 15 residues. The CDR3 is CASSSLLREGREQYF. The CDR3, as DNA: TGTGCCAGCAGTTCTTTGCTGCGGGAGGGCCGCGAGCAGTACTTC.

The V gene is TRBV19, the J gene TRBJ1-2; weak D call: TRBD1 (6 bases). V lost 3 bases, J lost 8 bases, and 13 bases lay in between. The CDR3 is made up of 13 amino acids. Germline V gives CDR1 LNHDA, CDR2 SQIVND (reference sequence). In DNA, the CDR3 is TGTGCCAGTAGTATTGGGGGGCAGAAAGGCTACACCTTC. Translating it yields CASSIGGQKGYTF.

The CDR3 DNA sequence: TGTGCCAGCAGCTTGGATAGCGGTACAGATACGCAGTATTTT. Protein: CASSLDSGTDTQYF. The chain uses TRBV5-5 and TRBJ2-3, with D perhaps TRBD2 (6 bases). The CDR3 is made up of 14 amino acids. Germline assignment: CDR1 SGHKS and CDR2 YYEKEE (reference sequence). Trimming stripped 0 bases from V and 3 bases from J, with 8 bases between.

The chain employs TRBV6-6 and TRBJ2-1, with 12 bases lining up with TRBD2. Germline CDR1 reads MNHNY; CDR2 reads SVGAGI (reference sequence). This CDR3 is built from 16 residues. V was clipped by 4 bases and J by 8 bases; unmatched bases: 9. The DNA for the CDR3 is TGTGCCAGCAGTTCAGGCACTAGCGGGAGGAGACATGAGCAGTTCTTC. As protein: CASSSGTSGRRHEQFF.

The rearrangement links TRBV5-1 to TRBJ2-7; 10 nucleotides match TRBD2. This CDR3 contains 15 residues. V was pared by 3 bases and J by 4 bases, with 7 bases of the junction left unmatched. The germline gives CDR1 SGHRS, CDR2 YFSETQ. The CDR3 sequence is CASSWTSGLGYEQYF. Here the CDR3 DNA reads TGCGCCAGCAGCTGGACTAGCGGACTCGGGTACGAGCAGTACTTC.

The chain carries TRBV5-6 and TRBJ1-6; D not certain. V lost 0 bases to trimming and J lost 4 bases, with 8 bases between them. Germline CDR1 SGHDT, CDR2 YYEEEE. This CDR3 spans 15 amino acids. The DNA of the CDR3 is TGTGCCAGCAGCTTGGAGGGCGGATATAATTCACCCCTCCACTTT. This translates into CASSLEGGYNSPLHF.

The chain combines TRBV7-6 with TRBJ2-1; the D gene is possibly TRBD1 (6 bases). CDR1 and CDR2 (germline): SGHVS, FNYEAQ. This CDR3 spans 14 amino acids. V lost 7 bases, J lost 1 base, and 11 bases lay in between. The CDR3, as DNA: TGTGCCAGCACCCAGGGACAATCCTACAATGAGCAGTTCTTC. It translates to CASTQGQSYNEQFF. Full variable domain (remainder filled in from reference TRBV7-6 and TRBJ2-1): GAGVSQSPRYKVTKRGQDVALRCDPISGHVSLYWYRQALGQGPEFLTYFNYEAQQDKSGLPNDRFSAERPEGSISTLTIQRTEQRDSAMYRCASTQGQSYNEQFFGPGTRLTVL.

The rearrangement links TRBV30 to TRBJ1-6; D perhaps matches TRBD1 (5 bases). Trimming took 0 bases from V and 8 from J, leaving 11 bases between them. The CDR3 covers 14 residues. Germline V lookup: CDR1 GTSNPN, CDR2 SVGIG (reference sequence). The CDR3 loop reads CAWSVWQGDSPLHF. The DNA of the CDR3 is TGTGCCTGGAGTGTATGGCAGGGCGATTCACCCCTCCACTTT.

This rearrangement joins TRBV7-9 to TRBJ2-6; TRBD2 matches 7 bases. The CDR3 runs to 18 residues. V lost 5 bases to trimming and J lost 0 bases; unmatched junction nucleotides: 10. Germline lookup yields CDR1 SEHNR and CDR2 FQNEAQ (reference sequence). CDR3: CASSPPGGTFSGANVLTF. DNA for the CDR3: TGTGCCAGCAGCCCCCCCGGGGGGACCTTCTCTGGGGCCAACGTCCTGACTTTC.

The CDR3 is CASSLVVSGRAGLGEQYF. CDR3 in DNA: TGTGCCAGCAGCTTAGTGGTTAGCGGGAGGGCCGGTCTTGGCGAGCAGTACTTC. V usage is TRBV7-2 and J usage is TRBJ2-7, with TRBD2 identical over 11 bases. CDR1 is SGHTA and CDR2 is FQGNSA in the germline V gene. The CDR3 consists of 18 residues. Losses at the gene ends were 1 base for V and 6 bases for J; bases not matched to a gene: 14.